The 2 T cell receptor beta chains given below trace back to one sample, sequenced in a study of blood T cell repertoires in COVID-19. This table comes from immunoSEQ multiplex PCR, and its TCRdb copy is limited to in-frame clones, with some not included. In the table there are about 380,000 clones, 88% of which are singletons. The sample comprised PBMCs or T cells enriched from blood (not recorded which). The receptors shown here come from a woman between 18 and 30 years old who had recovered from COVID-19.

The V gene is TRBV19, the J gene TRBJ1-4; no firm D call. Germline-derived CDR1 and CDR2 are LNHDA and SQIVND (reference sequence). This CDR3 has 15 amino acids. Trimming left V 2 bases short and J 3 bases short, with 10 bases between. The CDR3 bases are TGTGCCAGTAGTATACTGGCAGATTCTAATGAAAAACTGTTTTTT. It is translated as CASSILADSNEKLFF.

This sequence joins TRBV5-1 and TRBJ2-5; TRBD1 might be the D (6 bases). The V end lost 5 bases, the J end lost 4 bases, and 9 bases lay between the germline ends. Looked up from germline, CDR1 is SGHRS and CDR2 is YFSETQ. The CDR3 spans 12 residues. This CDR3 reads CASRRGRETQYF. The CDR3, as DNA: TGCGCCAGCAGGAGGGGGAGAGAGACCCAGTACTTC.